This TCR beta chain was observed in a study of shared clonotypes between healthy human individuals. At the level of the study: Those who served as donors were a couple of women and a few men between the ages of 18 and 49.

Study-wide results and caveats: Clonotypes which were not shared had lower generation probabilities than clonotypes that all four donors shared.

This clone was seen a single time. Its antigen is still unknown. In the sorted-subset replicate PCRs, 200 ng DNA, around 30,000 T cell genomes, was used. Profiling relied on immunoSEQ multiplex PCR, and the TCRdb table lists in-frame clones only, not all of them. The sample lists 2 million to 2.5 million clones; around 95% were seen once. This CDR3 spans 13 amino acids. The V gene's germline CDR1 is MDHEN and CDR2 SYDVKM. The V end was cut by 6 bases, the J end by 2 bases, with 9 bases between. Material: naive CD4+ T cells sorted from blood. Subset described: CD45RA+ positively selected. V usage is TRBV28 and J usage is TRBJ2-3, with a weak D call TRBD2 (5 bases). The origin of this receptor is a man aged 18 to 30 in good health. Written as DNA, the CDR3 is TGTGCCAGCAGGGACTCCTTCACAGATACGCAGTATTTT. The encoded protein is CASRDSFTDTQYF.